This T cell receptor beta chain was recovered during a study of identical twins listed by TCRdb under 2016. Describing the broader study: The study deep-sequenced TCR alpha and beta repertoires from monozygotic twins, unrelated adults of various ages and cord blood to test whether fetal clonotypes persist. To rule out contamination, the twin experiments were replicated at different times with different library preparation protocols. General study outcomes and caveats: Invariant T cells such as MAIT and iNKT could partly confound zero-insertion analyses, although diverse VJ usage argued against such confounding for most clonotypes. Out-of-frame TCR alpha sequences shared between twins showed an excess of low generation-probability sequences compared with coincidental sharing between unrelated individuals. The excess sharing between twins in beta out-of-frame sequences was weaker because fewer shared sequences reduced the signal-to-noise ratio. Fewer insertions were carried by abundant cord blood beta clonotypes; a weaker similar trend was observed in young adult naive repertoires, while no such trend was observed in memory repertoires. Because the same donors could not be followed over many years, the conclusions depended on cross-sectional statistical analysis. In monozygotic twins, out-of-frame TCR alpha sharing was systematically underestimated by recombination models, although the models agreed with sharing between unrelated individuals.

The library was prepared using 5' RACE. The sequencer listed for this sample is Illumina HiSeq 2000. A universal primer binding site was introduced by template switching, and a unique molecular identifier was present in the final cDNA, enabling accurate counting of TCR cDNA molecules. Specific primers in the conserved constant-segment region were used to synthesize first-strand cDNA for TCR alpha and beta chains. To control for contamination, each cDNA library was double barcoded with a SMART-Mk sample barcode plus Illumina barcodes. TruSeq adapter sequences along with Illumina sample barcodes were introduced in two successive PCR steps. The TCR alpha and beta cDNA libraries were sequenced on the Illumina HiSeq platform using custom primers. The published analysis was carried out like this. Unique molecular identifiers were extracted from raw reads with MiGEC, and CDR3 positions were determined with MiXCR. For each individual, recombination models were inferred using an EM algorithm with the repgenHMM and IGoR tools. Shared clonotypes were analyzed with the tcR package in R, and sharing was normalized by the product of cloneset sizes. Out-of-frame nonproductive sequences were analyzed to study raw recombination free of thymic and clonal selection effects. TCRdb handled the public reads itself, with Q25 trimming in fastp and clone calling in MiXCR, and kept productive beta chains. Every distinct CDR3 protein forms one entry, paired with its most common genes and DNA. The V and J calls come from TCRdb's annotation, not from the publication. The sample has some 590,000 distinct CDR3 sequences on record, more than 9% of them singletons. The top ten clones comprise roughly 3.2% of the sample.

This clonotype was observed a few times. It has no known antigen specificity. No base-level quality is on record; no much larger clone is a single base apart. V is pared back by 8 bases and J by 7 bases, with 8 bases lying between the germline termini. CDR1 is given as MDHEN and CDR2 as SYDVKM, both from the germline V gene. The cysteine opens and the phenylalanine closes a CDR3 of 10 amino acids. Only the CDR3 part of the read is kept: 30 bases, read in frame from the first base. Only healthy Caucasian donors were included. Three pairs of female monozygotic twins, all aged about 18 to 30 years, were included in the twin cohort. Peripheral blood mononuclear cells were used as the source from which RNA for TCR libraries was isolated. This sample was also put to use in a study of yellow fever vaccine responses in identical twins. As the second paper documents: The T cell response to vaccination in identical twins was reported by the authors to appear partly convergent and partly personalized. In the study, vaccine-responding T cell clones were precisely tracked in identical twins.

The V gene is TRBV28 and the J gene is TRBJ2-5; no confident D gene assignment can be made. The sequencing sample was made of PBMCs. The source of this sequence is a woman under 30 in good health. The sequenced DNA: TGTGCCAGCCCGATAAGGACCCAGTACTTC. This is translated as CASPIRTQYF.